This TCR beta chain emerged from a study of multiple sclerosis patients with progressive multifocal leukoencephalopathy. General study findings and limits: In most PML patients, TRB repertoires appeared less diverse by entropy.

Trimming cost V 2 bases and J 3 bases, with 8 bases left between them. Per germline, CDR1 SGHRS and CDR2 YFSETQ. CDR3 length: 13 amino acids. This table comes from immunoSEQ multiplex PCR, and its TCRdb copy is limited to in-frame clones, with some not included. This table holds about 32,000 clones, roughly 92% found once. To note about this clone: Its matching antigen is unknown.

Documented time point: before natalizumab initiation. Material: PBMCs. The chain has TRBV5-1 and TRBJ1-1; D is ambiguous. This receptor was taken from a man younger than 45 with multiple sclerosis. CDR3 coding DNA: TGCGCCAGCAGCTTCGGCGGGGACACTGAAGCTTTCTTT. This gives the protein CASSFGGDTEAFF. Variable domain in full (rest from reference TRBV5-1 and TRBJ1-1): KAGVTQTPRYLIKTRGQQVTLSCSPISGHRSVSWYQQTPGQGLQFLFEYFSETQRNKGNFPGRFSGRQFSNSRSEMNVSTLELGDSALYLCASSFGGDTEAFFGQGTRLTVV.